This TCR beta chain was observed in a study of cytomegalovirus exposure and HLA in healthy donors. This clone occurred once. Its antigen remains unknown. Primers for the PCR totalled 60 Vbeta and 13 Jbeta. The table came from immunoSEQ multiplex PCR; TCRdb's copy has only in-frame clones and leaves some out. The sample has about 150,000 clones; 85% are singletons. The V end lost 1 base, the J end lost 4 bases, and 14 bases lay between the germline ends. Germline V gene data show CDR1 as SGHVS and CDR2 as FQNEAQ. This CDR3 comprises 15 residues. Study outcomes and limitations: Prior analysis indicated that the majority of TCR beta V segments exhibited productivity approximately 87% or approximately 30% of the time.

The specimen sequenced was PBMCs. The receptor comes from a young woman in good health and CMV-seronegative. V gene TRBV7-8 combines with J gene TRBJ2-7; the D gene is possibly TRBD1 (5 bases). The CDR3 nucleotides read TGTGCCAGCAGCTTAGTTCCAGGGAAAAGGTACGAGCAGTACTTC. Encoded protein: CASSLVPGKRYEQYF.